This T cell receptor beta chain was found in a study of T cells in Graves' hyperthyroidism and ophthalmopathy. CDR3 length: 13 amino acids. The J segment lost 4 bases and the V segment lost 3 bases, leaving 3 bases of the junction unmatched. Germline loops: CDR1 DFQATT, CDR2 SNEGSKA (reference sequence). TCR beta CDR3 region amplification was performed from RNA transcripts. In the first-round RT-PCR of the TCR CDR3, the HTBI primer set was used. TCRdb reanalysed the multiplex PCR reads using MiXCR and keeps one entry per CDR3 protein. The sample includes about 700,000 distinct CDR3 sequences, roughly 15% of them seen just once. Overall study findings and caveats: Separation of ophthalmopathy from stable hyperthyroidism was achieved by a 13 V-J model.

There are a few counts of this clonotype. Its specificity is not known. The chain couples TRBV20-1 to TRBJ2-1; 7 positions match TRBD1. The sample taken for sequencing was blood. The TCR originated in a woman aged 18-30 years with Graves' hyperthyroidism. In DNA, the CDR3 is TGCAGTGCTAGTGGGACAGATTACAATGAGCAGTTCTTC. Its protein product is CSASGTDYNEQFF.